This note documents a single T cell receptor beta chain sequence. This sample is drawn from a study of blood T cell repertoires in COVID-19. Study as a whole: From the United States, Italy and Spain came samples of acute and convalescent COVID-19. The cDNA or gDNA used as material had been derived from T cells, B-cell-depleted T cells, or PBMCs.

The CDR3 consists of 14 residues. From germline, CDR1 is LGHDT and CDR2 YNNKEL (reference sequence). Trimming left V 4 bases short and J 8 bases short, with 17 bases between. TCRdb's table, derived via immunoSEQ multiplex PCR, lists solely in-frame clones and lacks some. The table records about 170,000 clones, roughly 83% of them present only once. The material sequenced was peripheral blood. This clonotype was obtained from a woman aged 55 to 70 with acute or convalescent COVID-19. The genes are TRBV3-1 (or the pseudogene TRBV3-2) and TRBJ1-2, with D maybe TRBD1 (6 bases). CDR3 bases: TGTGCCAGCAGCCCCGGGGGGGGCGCGCACGGCTACACCTTC. This sequence encodes CASSPGGGAHGYTF.